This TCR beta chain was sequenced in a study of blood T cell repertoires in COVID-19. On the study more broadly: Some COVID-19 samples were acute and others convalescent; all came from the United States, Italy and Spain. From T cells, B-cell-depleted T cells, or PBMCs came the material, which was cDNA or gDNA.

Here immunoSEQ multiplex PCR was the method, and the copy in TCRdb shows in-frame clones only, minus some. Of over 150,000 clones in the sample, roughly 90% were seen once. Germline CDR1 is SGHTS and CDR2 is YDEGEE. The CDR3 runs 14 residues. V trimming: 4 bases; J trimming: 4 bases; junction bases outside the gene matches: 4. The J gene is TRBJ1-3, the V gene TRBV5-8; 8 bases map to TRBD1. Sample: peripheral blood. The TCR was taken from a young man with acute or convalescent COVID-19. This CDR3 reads CASSRTGPGNTIYF. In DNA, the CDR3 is TGTGCCAGCAGCCGGACAGGGCCCGGAAACACCATATATTTT. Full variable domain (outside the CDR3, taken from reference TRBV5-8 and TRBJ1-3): EAGVTQSPTHLIKTRGQQATLRCSPISGHTSVYWYQQALGLGLQFLLWYDEGEERNRGNFPPRFSGRQFPNYSSELNVNALELEDSALYLCASSRTGPGNTIYFGEGSWLTVV.